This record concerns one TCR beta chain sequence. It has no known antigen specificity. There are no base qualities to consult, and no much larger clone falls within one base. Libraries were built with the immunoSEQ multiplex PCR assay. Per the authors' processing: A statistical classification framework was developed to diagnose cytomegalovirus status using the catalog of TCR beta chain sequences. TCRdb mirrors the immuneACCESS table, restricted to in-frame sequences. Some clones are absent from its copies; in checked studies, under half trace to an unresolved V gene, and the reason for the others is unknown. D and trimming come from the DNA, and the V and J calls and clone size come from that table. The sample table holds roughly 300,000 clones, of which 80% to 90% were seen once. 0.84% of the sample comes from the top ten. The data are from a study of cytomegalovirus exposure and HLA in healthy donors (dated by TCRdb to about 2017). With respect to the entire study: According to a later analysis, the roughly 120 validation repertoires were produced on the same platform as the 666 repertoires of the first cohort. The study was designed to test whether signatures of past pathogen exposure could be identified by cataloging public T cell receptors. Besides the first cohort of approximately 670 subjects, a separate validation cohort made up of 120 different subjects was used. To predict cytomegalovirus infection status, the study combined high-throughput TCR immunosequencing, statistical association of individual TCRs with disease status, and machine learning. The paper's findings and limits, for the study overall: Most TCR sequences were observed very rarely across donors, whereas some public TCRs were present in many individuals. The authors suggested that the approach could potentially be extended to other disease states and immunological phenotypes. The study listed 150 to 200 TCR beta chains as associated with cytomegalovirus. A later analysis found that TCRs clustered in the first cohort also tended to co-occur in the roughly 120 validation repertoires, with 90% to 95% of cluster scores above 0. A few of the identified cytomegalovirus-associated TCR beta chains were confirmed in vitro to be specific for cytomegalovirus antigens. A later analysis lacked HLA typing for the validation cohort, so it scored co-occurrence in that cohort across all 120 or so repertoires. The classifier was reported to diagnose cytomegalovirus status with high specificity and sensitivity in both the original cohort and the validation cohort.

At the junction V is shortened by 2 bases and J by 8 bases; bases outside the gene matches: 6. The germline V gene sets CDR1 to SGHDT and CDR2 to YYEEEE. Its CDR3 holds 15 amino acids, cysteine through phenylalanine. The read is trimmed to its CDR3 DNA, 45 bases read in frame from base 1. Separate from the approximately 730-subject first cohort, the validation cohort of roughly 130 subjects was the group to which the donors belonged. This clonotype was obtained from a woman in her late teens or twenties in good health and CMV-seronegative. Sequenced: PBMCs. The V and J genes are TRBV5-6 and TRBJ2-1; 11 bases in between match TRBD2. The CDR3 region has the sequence CASSFGTSGRDEQFF. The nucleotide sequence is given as TGTGCCAGCAGCTTCGGGACTAGCGGTAGGGATGAGCAGTTCTTC.